Presented here are 11 T cell receptor beta chains from one specimen sequenced in a study of blood T cell repertoires in COVID-19. Here immunoSEQ multiplex PCR was the method, and the copy in TCRdb shows in-frame clones only, minus some. The sample includes about 150,000 clones, over 75% of them seen just once. Sample: peripheral blood. These receptors all come from a young man with COVID-19, enrolled during active disease.

The CDR3 DNA is TGTGCCAGCAGCCAAGGCGCGGTGGATCAGCCCCAGCATTTT. This translates into CASSQGAVDQPQHF. This sequence joins TRBV3-1 (or the pseudogene TRBV3-2) and TRBJ1-5; D uncertain. The CDR3 is made up of 14 amino acids. Trimming took off 1 base at V and 5 bases at J, with 9 bases between the two ends. From germline, CDR1 is LGHDT and CDR2 YNNKEL (reference sequence).

The rearrangement uses TRBV5-4 and TRBJ2-1; 8 bases align to TRBD1. Unmatched junction bases numbered 5, after V lost 2 bases and J lost 7 bases. The CDR3 length is 14 residues. Germline values: CDR1 SGHNT, CDR2 YYREEE (reference sequence). CDR3 DNA sequence: TGTGCCAGCAGCTTCCAGGGGGCCGGGAATGAGCAGTTCTTC. It translates to CASSFQGAGNEQFF.

V usage is TRBV2 and J usage is TRBJ2-3; possibly TRBD1 for D (7 bases). The CDR3 is 13 amino acids. The V end lost 2 bases, the J end lost 6 bases, and 9 bases lay between the germline ends. Germline V gene lookup returns CDR1 SNHLY and CDR2 FYNNEI. CDR3 loop: CASSEPGGDTQYF. The CDR3 coding sequence is TGTGCCAGCAGTGAACCAGGGGGGGATACGCAGTATTTT.

The rearrangement links TRBV6-5 to TRBJ2-3; D unclear. CDR3 length: 15 amino acids. Germline assignment: CDR1 MNHEY and CDR2 SVGAGI. Trimming stripped 4 bases from V and 2 bases from J, with 13 bases between. The CDR3 loop reads CASSFAGSPTDTQYF. In nucleotides, the CDR3 is TGTGCCAGCAGTTTCGCCGGGTCCCCCACAGATACGCAGTATTTT.

The table lists this clone with a count of one. The chain carries TRBV28 and TRBJ1-1, with 9 positions matching TRBD1. In germline, CDR1 is MDHEN, CDR2 SYDVKM. V lost 3 bases, J lost 3 bases, and 11 bases stayed unmatched. The length of the CDR3 is 17 residues. CDR3: CASSFWVGRDRDTEAFF. The CDR3 DNA follows: TGTGCCAGCAGTTTTTGGGTTGGTCGGGACAGGGACACTGAAGCTTTCTTT.

The chain carries TRBV5-1 and TRBJ1-3, with 10 nucleotides matching TRBD1. The V gene end was trimmed by 4 bases and the J gene end by 7 bases; junction bases not matched to a gene: 2. This CDR3 comprises 13 residues. CDR1 and CDR2 (germline): SGHRS, YFSETQ. Here the CDR3 DNA reads TGCGCCAGCAGCATGGGACAGGGGAACACCATATATTTT. Protein: CASSMGQGNTIYF.

The gene calls are TRBV12-5 and TRBJ2-1; D unclear. With 6 bases removed from V and 8 bases from J, the gap between germline ends came to 8 bases. Per the germline V gene, CDR1 is LGHNT and CDR2 is FRNRAP. The CDR3 spans 11 residues. CDR3 amino acids: CASGTGDEQFF. The CDR3 DNA reads TGTGCTAGTGGGACTGGAGATGAGCAGTTCTTC.

V is TRBV28 and J is TRBJ2-1; possible D gene TRBD1, 6 bases. Germline-derived CDR1 and CDR2 are MDHEN and SYDVKM. V lost 4 bases and J 3 bases, leaving 19 bases between the germline ends. This CDR3 has 17 amino acids. CDR3 bases: TGTGCCAGCAGTTCCCCGAAAGGGGGAGTTCACTACAATGAGCAGTTCTTC. It encodes CASSSPKGGVHYNEQFF.

The genes are TRBV5-4 and TRBJ2-7; 8 bases are shared with TRBD2. The V and J ends lost 0 bases and 0 bases, in that order; junction bases with no gene match: 8. Germline values: CDR1 SGHNT, CDR2 YYREEE (reference sequence). The CDR3 loop spans 17 amino acids. CDR3 loop: CASSLGPRTSFSYEQYF. The CDR3 nucleotides are TGTGCCAGCAGCTTGGGGCCGCGGACTAGCTTCTCCTACGAGCAGTACTTC.

V is TRBV7-6 and J is TRBJ2-5, with 7 bases lining up with TRBD2. This CDR3 region has 15 residues. Germline trimming cut 3 bases from V and 3 bases from J; bases unmatched to any gene: 7. CDR1 SGHVS and CDR2 FNYEAQ come from the germline V gene. The CDR3 is CASSFPGLAEETQYF. In DNA, the CDR3 is TGTGCCAGCAGCTTCCCGGGGCTAGCGGAAGAGACCCAGTACTTC.

This chain links TRBV7-2 with TRBJ2-7, with 7 nucleotides matching TRBD2. The CDR3 has 16 residues. V lost 1 base and J lost 6; bases outside the gene matches: 12. Germline CDR1 SGHTA, CDR2 FQGNSA. CDR3 coding DNA: TGTGCCAGCAGCTTAGACGATCGCGGGAGATCCCTCGAGCAGTACTTC. Its translation is CASSLDDRGRSLEQYF.